The rows below give T cell receptor beta chains drawn from one sample of a study of regulatory T cells in long-lasting Graves disease. TCRdb independently ran MiXCR on the multiplex PCR reads; one entry per CDR3 protein. Of about 530,000 distinct CDR3 sequences listed, roughly 15% are singletons. This sample was also put to use in a study of T cells in Graves' hyperthyroidism and ophthalmopathy.

Here the sequenced sample was peripheral blood mononuclear cells (PBMCs), taken at new diagnosis, from a patient treated with antithyroid drugs. The source of these receptors is a woman aged 40 to 65 with Graves disease. CDR3s include the opening cysteine and the closing phenylalanine or tryptophan. The order of the fields is V gene, J gene, clone size, D gene, CDR3 protein, CDR3 DNA. The D gene is left open where the match is weak. For some rows the clone size is stated as once, few or many, or as a class when expanded; others skip it.

V: TRBV15; J: TRBJ2-2; size: once; D: TRBD1; CDR3: CATSSVGTGAFPNTGELFF; DNA: TGTGCCACCAGCAGCGTCGGGACAGGCGCCTTTCCGAACACCGGGGAGCTGTTTTTT
V: TRBV11-2; J: TRBJ2-5; size: many; D: -; CDR3: CASRSGGREETQYF; DNA: TGTGCCAGCAGGAGTGGGGGGCGTGAAGAGACCCAGTACTTC
V: TRBV7-9; J: TRBJ1-2; size: -; D: TRBD1; CDR3: CASSFPAGGVLPSF; DNA: TGTGCCAGCAGCTTTCCCGCAGGGGGCGTCCTACCATCCTTC
V: TRBV5-1; J: TRBJ1-2; size: -; D: -; CDR3: CASSLESRTGYDGYTF; DNA: TGCGCCAGCAGCCTAGAGTCCCGAACAGGGTATGATGGCTACACCTTC
V: TRBV28; J: TRBJ1-2; size: -; D: TRBD1; CDR3: CASSLGTGLSWYTF; DNA: TGTGCCAGCAGCCTTGGGACAGGCCTATCATGGTACACCTTC
V: TRBV30; J: TRBJ1-4; size: -; D: -; CDR3: CAWSRGSGEKLFF; DNA: TGTGCCTGGAGTCGGGGGAGTGGGGAAAAACTGTTTTTT
V: TRBV6-1; J: TRBJ1-1; size: many; D: -; CDR3: CASLGGAKAEAFF; DNA: TGTGCCAGCCTCGGGGGTGCCAAGGCAGAAGCTTTCTTT
V: TRBV30; J: TRBJ2-5; size: few; D: -; CDR3: CAWSVGLEETQYF; DNA: TGTGCCTGGAGTGTAGGGCTTGAAGAGACCCAGTACTTC
V: TRBV6-2/TRBV6-3; J: TRBJ2-2; size: few; D: -; CDR3: CASSLFRGPGELFF; DNA: TGTGCCAGCAGTTTGTTCCGCGGGCCCGGGGAGCTGTTTTTT
V: TRBV11-1; J: TRBJ1-2; size: many; D: -; CDR3: CASSFNAWEGYTF; DNA: TGTGCCAGCAGCTTCAATGCCTGGGAGGGCTACACCTTC
V: TRBV12-3/TRBV12-4; J: TRBJ1-2; size: many; D: TRBD1; CDR3: CASSRTGVGDGYTF; DNA: TGTGCCAGCAGTAGGACAGGGGTTGGTGATGGCTACACCTTC
V: TRBV7-2; J: TRBJ2-2; size: -; D: TRBD1; CDR3: CASSPTGGSTGELFF; DNA: TGTGCCAGCAGCCCGACAGGGGGGAGCACCGGGGAGCTGTTTTTT
V: TRBV27; J: TRBJ2-7; size: -; D: -; CDR3: CASSYNGYSYEQYF; DNA: TGTGCCAGCAGTTACAACGGCTACTCCTACGAGCAGTACTTC
V: TRBV20-1; J: TRBJ2-7; size: -; D: TRBD1; CDR3: CSAAWDRGYEQYF; DNA: TGCAGTGCTGCATGGGACAGGGGCTACGAGCAGTACTTC
V: TRBV27; J: TRBJ2-7; size: many; D: -; CDR3: CASRGLSYEQYF; DNA: TGTGCCAGCAGGGGGCTCAGCTACGAGCAGTACTTC
V: TRBV12-3/TRBV12-4; J: TRBJ2-7; size: many; D: -; CDR3: CASSWGRYYEQYF; DNA: TGTGCCAGCAGTTGGGGCCGATACTACGAGCAGTACTTC
V: TRBV18; J: TRBJ1-6; size: few; D: -; CDR3: CASSRTRDRGSPLHF; DNA: TGTGCCAGCTCACGTACAAGGGACCGGGGTTCACCCCTCCACTTT
V: TRBV18; J: TRBJ1-2; size: -; D: TRBD1; CDR3: CASSHDRGQGYGYTF; DNA: TGTGCCAGCTCCCACGACAGGGGGCAGGGCTATGGCTACACCTTC
V: TRBV6-1; J: TRBJ2-5; size: many; D: -; CDR3: CASTLGMLQETQYF; DNA: TGTGCCAGCACCTTGGGCATGCTACAAGAGACCCAGTACTTC
V: TRBV30; J: TRBJ2-1; size: -; D: TRBD2; CDR3: CAWAGGGSSYNEQFF; DNA: TGTGCCTGGGCCGGCGGGGGGAGCTCCTACAATGAGCAGTTCTTC
V: TRBV20-1; J: TRBJ1-1; size: many; D: TRBD1; CDR3: CSARTGQGGNTEAFF; DNA: TGCAGTGCCAGAACAGGACAGGGAGGGAACACTGAAGCTTTCTTT
V: TRBV11-2; J: TRBJ1-6; size: few; D: TRBD1; CDR3: CASSWGTGSGNSPLHF; DNA: TGTGCCAGCAGCTGGGGGACAGGGTCGGGGAATTCACCCCTCCACTTT
V: TRBV12-3/TRBV12-4; J: TRBJ2-1; size: many; D: -; CDR3: CASSNMAFEQFF; DNA: TGTGCCAGCAGCAATATGGCTTTTGAGCAGTTCTTC
V: TRBV15; J: TRBJ1-4; size: few; D: -; CDR3: CATSRKRGPTNEKLFF; DNA: TGTGCCACCAGCAGAAAGCGGGGCCCAACTAATGAAAAACTGTTTTTT
V: TRBV10-3; J: TRBJ1-1; size: -; D: -; CDR3: CAIKAGLNTEAFF; DNA: TGTGCCATCAAGGCAGGCCTAAACACTGAAGCTTTCTTT
V: TRBV10-3; J: TRBJ1-1; size: many; D: -; CDR3: CAISPGAGFTEAFF; DNA: TGTGCCATCAGTCCAGGGGCAGGGTTCACTGAAGCTTTCTTT
V: TRBV6-1; J: TRBJ1-1; size: -; D: -; CDR3: CASSVPRLGTEAFF; DNA: TGTGCCAGTTCCGTCCCTCGGCTGGGCACTGAAGCTTTCTTT
V: TRBV20-1; J: TRBJ1-5; size: few; D: -; CDR3: CSARDSTPRRGLSYSNQPQHF; DNA: TGCAGTGCTAGAGATTCTACACCCCGCCGAGGGCTTTCTTATAGCAATCAGCCCCAGCATTTT
V: TRBV29-1; J: TRBJ1-1; size: -; D: TRBD1; CDR3: CSAVVPTRQGVRNTEAFF; DNA: TGCAGCGCCGTGGTCCCAACTCGACAGGGGGTTAGGAACACTGAAGCTTTCTTT
V: TRBV12-5; J: TRBJ2-1; size: few; D: TRBD2; CDR3: CASGLVWTSGGRQFF; DNA: TGTGCTAGTGGTTTGGTATGGACTAGCGGAGGTAGGCAGTTCTTC
V: TRBV5-4; J: TRBJ2-2; size: few; D: -; CDR3: CASSLSDGELFF; DNA: TGTGCCAGCAGCTTGAGCGACGGGGAGCTGTTTTTT
V: TRBV4-1; J: TRBJ1-2; size: many; D: -; CDR3: CASSPLRGVANYGYTF; DNA: TGCGCCAGCAGCCCCTTACGGGGAGTAGCTAACTATGGCTACACCTTC
V: TRBV20-1; J: TRBJ2-1; size: few; D: TRBD2; CDR3: CSARTSGGNEQFF; DNA: TGCAGTGCTAGGACTAGCGGGGGCAATGAGCAGTTCTTC
V: TRBV7-9; J: TRBJ2-5; size: -; D: -; CDR3: CASSLPLQETQYF; DNA: TGTGCCAGCAGCTTACCGCTGCAAGAGACCCAGTACTTC
V: TRBV3-1; J: TRBJ2-5; size: many; D: -; CDR3: CASSRSPTKETQYF; DNA: TGTGCCAGCAGCCGAAGCCCGACAAAGGAGACCCAGTACTTC
V: TRBV20-1; J: TRBJ2-7; size: many; D: -; CDR3: CSAILGYHSSYEQYF; DNA: TGCAGTGCTATTTTGGGCTACCATAGCTCCTACGAGCAGTACTTC
V: TRBV11-3; J: TRBJ2-1; size: many; D: -; CDR3: CASSLEFGATYEQFF; DNA: TGTGCCAGCAGCTTAGAATTTGGTGCGACATATGAGCAGTTCTTC
V: TRBV5-5; J: TRBJ2-1; size: few; D: -; CDR3: CASSLVAGSSYNEQFF; DNA: TGTGCCAGCAGCTTGGTGGCTGGGAGCTCCTACAATGAGCAGTTCTTC
V: TRBV7-9; J: TRBJ1-3; size: -; D: TRBD1; CDR3: CASHKGTVSGNTIYF; DNA: TGTGCCAGCCACAAGGGGACAGTCTCTGGAAACACCATATATTTT